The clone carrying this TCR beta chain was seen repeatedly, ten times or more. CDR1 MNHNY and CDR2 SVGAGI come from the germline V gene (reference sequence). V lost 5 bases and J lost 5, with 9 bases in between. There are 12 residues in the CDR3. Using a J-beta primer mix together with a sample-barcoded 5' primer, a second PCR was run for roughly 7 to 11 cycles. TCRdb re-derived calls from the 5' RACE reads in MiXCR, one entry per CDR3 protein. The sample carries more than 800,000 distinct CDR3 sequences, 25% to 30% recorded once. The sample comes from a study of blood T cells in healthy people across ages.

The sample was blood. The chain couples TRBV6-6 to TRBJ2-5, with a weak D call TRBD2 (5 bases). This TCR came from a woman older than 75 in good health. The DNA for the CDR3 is TGTGCCAGCAGTACTAGGTTGGAGACCCAGTACTTC. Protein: CASSTRLETQYF.